One and the same sample provided the 14 T cell receptor beta chains below, sequenced in a study of T cells after yellow fever vaccination. TCRdb passed the 5' RACE reads through MiXCR, listing each CDR3 protein once. The table lists about 630,000 distinct CDR3 sequences, 10% to 15% of them singletons. Material: PBMCs, obtained on the day of the yellow fever booster vaccination. These receptors came from a man younger than 40 who received the YFV17D yellow fever vaccine.

This clonotype was observed a few times. The gene calls are TRBV7-8 and TRBJ2-6; possibly TRBD1 or TRBD2 for D (5 bases each). The CDR3 runs to 14 residues. V dropped 10 bases and J dropped 4 bases, with 14 bases sitting between them. The germline V gene has CDR1 SGHVS and CDR2 FQNEAQ. CDR3 bases: TGTGCCACCATCCAGGGAGCCGGGGCCAACGTCCTGACTTTC. This gives the protein CATIQGAGANVLTF.

This clonotype was detected ten times or more. The V and J genes are TRBV28 and TRBJ2-5; maybe TRBD2 (5 bases). CDR1 is MDHEN and CDR2 is SYDVKM in the germline V gene. There are 15 residues in the CDR3. Trimming removed 6 bases at V and 2 bases at J, with 16 bases between. DNA of the CDR3: TGTGCCAGCAGGCCACGGGGTGAACAGCAAGAGACCCAGTACTTC. Its translation is CASRPRGEQQETQYF.

This clonotype was observed a handful of times. V usage is TRBV6-2 or TRBV6-3 and J usage is TRBJ1-2; no firm D call. CDR3 length equals 11 residues. CDR1 and CDR2 from the germline V gene are MNHEY and SVGEGT. The V gene lost 7 bases and the J gene lost 3 bases, with 6 bases spanning the gap. This chain's CDR3 is CASTNDYGYTF. The CDR3 bases are TGTGCCAGCACGAATGACTATGGCTACACCTTC.

The chain combines TRBV10-3 with TRBJ2-1; 7 bases are shared with TRBD2. The CDR3 sequence is 12 residues long. The germline gives CDR1 ENHRY, CDR2 SYGVKD. V dropped 8 bases and J dropped 6; count of bases not matched to a gene: 4. CDR3 residues: CAIGEGSNEQFF. Here the CDR3 DNA reads TGTGCCATCGGGGAGGGGTCCAATGAGCAGTTCTTC.

This clonotype occurred a few times. J is TRBJ2-6 and V is TRBV19; D unresolved. The CDR3 covers 16 residues. From germline, CDR1 is LNHDA and CDR2 SQIVND (reference sequence). Trimming took 5 bases from V and 0 from J, leaving 11 bases between them. CDR3 residues: CASSRGKVSGANVLTF. The CDR3 DNA follows: TGTGCCAGTAGTCGAGGAAAAGTCTCTGGGGCCAACGTCCTGACTTTC.

There are a few counts of this clonotype. The chain has TRBV7-2 and TRBJ2-3; TRBD1 matches 10 bases. The CDR3 covers 14 residues. Trimming at V came to 5 bases and at J to 4 bases, leaving 3 bases not matched to a gene. The germline CDR1 and CDR2 sequences are SGHTA and FQGNSA. CDR3 sequence (DNA): TGTGCCAGCAGCATCGGACAGGGGGCAGATACGCAGTATTTT. Its protein product is CASSIGQGADTQYF.

This clonotype has ten or more counts. The chain is built from TRBV2 and TRBJ2-1; TRBD1 is a possible D gene (5 bases). This CDR3 is built from 13 residues. The V end was cut by 4 bases, the J end by 2 bases, with 6 bases between. Germline values: CDR1 SNHLY, CDR2 FYNNEI. CDR3 in DNA: TGTGCCAGCAGTGGACAGACCTACAATGAGCAGTTCTTC. It is translated as CASSGQTYNEQFF. Together with reference TRBV2 and TRBJ2-1, the CDR3 gives the full variable domain: EPEVTQTPSHQVTQMGQEVILRCVPISNHLYFYWYRQILGQKVEFLVSFYNNEISEKSEIFDDQFSVERPDGSNFTLKIRSTKLEDSAMYFCASSGQTYNEQFFGPGTRLTVL.

This clonotype was seen only a few times. The rearrangement uses TRBV6-5 and TRBJ2-5, with TRBD1 identical over 9 bases. Germline V CDR1 and CDR2: MNHEY, SVGAGI. The CDR3 sequence is 14 residues long. J gave up 4 bases and V 0 bases, and 0 bases lay outside the gene matches. As DNA, the CDR3 is TGTGCCAGCAGTTACTCGGACAGGGGAGAGACCCAGTACTTC. It is translated as CASSYSDRGETQYF.

The chain recombines TRBV12-3 or TRBV12-4 with TRBJ2-5, with 8 bases lining up with TRBD1. The CDR3 contains 14 residues. V was clipped by 5 bases and J by 9 bases; unmatched bases: 11. CDR3 coding DNA: TGTGCCAGCAGTACCTCAACAGGGGGGAGAGCCCAGTACTTC. This encodes CASSTSTGGRAQYF.

This clonotype was seen repeatedly, ten times or more. This chain links TRBV11-2 with TRBJ2-2, with D perhaps given as TRBD1 or TRBD2 (5 bases each). Trimming left V 5 bases short and J 1 base short, with 17 bases between. Germline CDR1 SGHAT, CDR2 FQNNGV. The CDR3 consists of 17 residues. Written as DNA, the CDR3 is TGTGCCAGCAGCCCCAGGTCTGGGACGCTGAACACCGGGGAGCTGTTTTTT. Amino acids: CASSPRSGTLNTGELFF.

The sample holds a few counts of this clonotype. The V and J genes are TRBV12-3 or TRBV12-4 and TRBJ2-7, with D possibly matching TRBD2 (6 bases). CDR3 length: 14 amino acids. The V gene lost 2 bases and the J gene lost 4 bases, with 12 bases spanning the gap. CDR3 region: CASSLFGSGYEQYF. The CDR3 DNA reads TGTGCCAGCAGTTTATTCGGGAGTGGGTACGAGCAGTACTTC.

The chain uses TRBV21-1 and TRBJ1-6; the D call in the table, TRBD1, was not verified against the DNA. TRBV21-1 is reported as a pseudogene. The CDR3 consists of 16 residues. This CDR3 is CASSNPLTGGNSPLHF. In DNA form, the CDR3 reads TGTGCCAGCAGCAACCCCCTGACAGGGGGGAATTCACCCCTCCACTTT.

This clonotype was observed a handful of times. The chain joins TRBV10-1 to TRBJ1-1; a possible D gene is TRBD1 (6 bases). Trimming took 9 bases from V and 5 from J, leaving 19 bases between them. The CDR3 has 14 residues. Germline CDR1 reads WNHNN; CDR2 reads SYGVQD (reference sequence). The CDR3, as DNA: TGCGCCAGGAGGTGGGGGGCGCCGGGGACTGAAGCTTTCTTT. It translates to CARRWGAPGTEAFF.

This clonotype was picked up a small number of times. The chain joins TRBV28 to TRBJ2-1, with D possibly matching TRBD1 (6 bases). Germline CDR1 is MDHEN and CDR2 is SYDVKM. The CDR3 runs 12 residues. Trimming removed 6 bases at V and 7 bases at J, with 10 bases between. The CDR3 DNA follows: TGTGCCAGCAGCACAGGGTGGAATGAGCAGTTCTTC. Its protein is CASSTGWNEQFF.